Following are 9 T cell receptor beta chains from one sample sequenced in a study of T cell clones after liver transplantation. The method was immunoSEQ multiplex PCR; TCRdb's version includes in-frame clones alone and lacks a portion of them. The sample shows 55,000 to 75,000 clones, about 73% of them seen only once. This material consisted of CD4+ T cells from blood, taken at the 15-month timepoint. These receptors came from a human patient who received a liver transplant. Some T cells could come from the graft donor.

CDR3 region: CASGAGAQPQHF. The CDR3 DNA sequence: TGTGCCAGCGGAGCGGGGGCACAGCCCCAGCATTTT. The chain uses TRBV9 and TRBJ1-5; tentatively, D is TRBD1 (6 bases). Trimming pared 7 bases from V and 7 bases from J, leaving 12 bases between. This CDR3 comprises 12 residues. Germline V gene data show CDR1 as SGDLS and CDR2 as YYNGEE.

This clone was observed a few times. This sequence joins TRBV6-6 and TRBJ2-5, with 7 bases fitting TRBD2. The CDR3 runs 13 residues. The V segment lost 6 bases and the J segment 1 base; nucleotides outside the gene matches: 2. Per the germline V gene, CDR1 is MNHNY and CDR2 is SVGAGI (reference sequence). The CDR3 DNA sequence: TGTGCCAGCAGGGGCGGGAGCCAAGAGACCCAGTACTTC. Translation: CASRGGSQETQYF.

The rearrangement uses TRBV18 and TRBJ2-7; 13 positions agree with TRBD2. Germline CDR1 KGHSH, CDR2 LQKENI. The CDR3 totals 16 residues. V lost 6 bases and J lost 4; bases outside the gene matches: 9. The CDR3 here is CASSPRLAGGIYEQYV. The CDR3 DNA is TGTGCCAGCTCCCCCCGACTAGCGGGAGGTATATACGAGCAGTACGTC.

The chain is built from TRBV19 and TRBJ1-5; D possibly corresponds to TRBD1 (5 bases). This CDR3 comprises 15 residues. Germline V gene lookup returns CDR1 LNHDA and CDR2 SQIVND (reference sequence). The germline V and J ends were trimmed by 4 bases and 3 bases, with 13 bases remaining between them. The CDR3 reads CASSNPGQVNQPQHF. CDR3 in DNA: TGTGCCAGTAGTAACCCAGGGCAGGTCAATCAGCCCCAGCATTTT. Filled out from reference TRBV19 and TRBJ1-5, the complete variable domain reads DGGITQSPKYLFRKEGQNVTLSCEQNLNHDAMYWYRQDPGQGLRLIYYSQIVNDFQKGDIAEGYSVSREKKESFPLTVTSAQKNPTAFYLCASSNPGQVNQPQHFGDGTRLSIL.

The chain recombines TRBV6-5 with TRBJ1-2, with TRBD1 matching over 9 bases. Trimming at V came to 2 bases and at J to 7 bases, leaving 5 bases not matched to a gene. Germline loops: CDR1 MNHEY, CDR2 SVGAGI. The CDR3 consists of 14 residues. The CDR3, as DNA: TGTGCCAGCAGTTACGGGACAGGGTCGAGTGGCTACACCTTC. Protein sequence: CASSYGTGSSGYTF.

This chain uses TRBV9 with TRBJ2-3, with 8 bases lining up with TRBD2. Germline trimming cut 2 bases from V and 3 bases from J; bases unmatched to any gene: 2. The CDR3 has 14 amino acids. Germline V gives CDR1 SGDLS, CDR2 YYNGEE. Here the CDR3 DNA reads TGTGCCAGCAGCGTGGCTAGCGGGACAGATACGCAGTATTTT. Encoded protein: CASSVASGTDTQYF.

The chain has TRBV14 and TRBJ1-2; 7 positions agree with TRBD1. Germline trimming cut 1 base from V and 8 bases from J; bases unmatched to any gene: 4. Germline loops: CDR1 SGHDN, CDR2 FVKESK. There are 13 residues in the CDR3. In DNA, the CDR3 is TGTGCCAGCAGCCAAGTGCAGGGGGTAGGCTACACCTTC. It encodes CASSQVQGVGYTF.

V is TRBV2 and J is TRBJ2-7, with D possibly being TRBD1 or TRBD2 (6 bases each). The CDR3 runs to 15 residues. CDR1 is SNHLY, CDR2 FYNNEI, per germline. Trimming pared 7 bases from V and 4 bases from J, leaving 20 bases between. The CDR3 is CASMGGGGFLYEQYF. DNA for the CDR3: TGTGCCAGCATGGGTGGAGGGGGTTTCTTGTACGAGCAGTACTTC.

The genes are TRBV28 and TRBJ2-1, with a weak D call TRBD1 (5 bases). The CDR3 contains 17 residues. V lost 4 bases and J lost 0, with 16 bases in between. Germline CDR1 is MDHEN and CDR2 is SYDVKM. The CDR3 bases are TGTGCCAGCAGTTCGTCGCACAGGAATAGCTCCTACAATGAGCAGTTCTTC. It yields the protein CASSSSHRNSSYNEQFF.